Sequencing of this TCR beta chain was carried out in a study of long-term antiretroviral therapy in people with HIV. Study conclusions and caveats: In HIV, the repertoires covered a tighter span of CDR3 lengths than in controls. Pre-ART clonal expansions dominated every time point's repertoire.

Donors each had at least one pre-ART PBMC sample and at least two post-ART ones. Until DNA extraction, the samples held between about 1-10 million cryopreserved PBMC. It was version v3.0 of the immunoSEQ assay that was run at survey level. Only in-frame clones appear in the TCRdb table, and some are missing; sequencing was by immunoSEQ multiplex PCR. The profile covers about 30,000 clones, with around 90% appearing a single time and around 9% taken by the ten largest. About this clone itself: Its antigen remains unknown.

This CDR3 spans 14 amino acids. CDR1 and CDR2 from the germline V gene are KGHSH and LQKENI. With 1 base removed from V and 4 bases from J, the gap between germline ends came to 8 bases. The chain links TRBV18 to TRBJ2-1; D is ambiguous. Sequencing was performed on unsorted PBMCs, taken 3.2 years before starting antiretroviral therapy. This receptor was taken from a man in his fifties or sixties with HIV. The DNA of the CDR3 is TGTGCCAGCTCACCACTGTTGGCATACAATGAGCAGTTCTTC. Amino acids: CASSPLLAYNEQFF.